Each of the 5 T cell receptor beta chains below was sequenced from the same sample in a study of cytomegalovirus exposure and HLA in healthy donors. Vbeta (60) and Jbeta (13) primers were used in the PCR. Method: immunoSEQ multiplex PCR; TCRdb's copy keeps in-frame clones and lacks some. The sample consists of over 130,000 clones, approximately 79% of them appearing once. Sequencing was done on a sample of PBMCs. The receptors here all came from a man in his fifties in good health and CMV-seropositive.

Note on this clone: Other DNA sequences from this sample encode an identical CDR3 as well. As DNA, the CDR3 is TGTGCCAGCAGTTCGCCTACAGGGGCAAAAAACATTCAGTACTTC. This gives the protein CASSSPTGAKNIQYF. This chain joins TRBV5-4 and TRBJ2-4; 7 bases are shared with TRBD1. Germline CDR1 reads SGHNT; CDR2 reads YYREEE (reference sequence). This CDR3 region has 15 residues. The V gene end was trimmed by 5 bases and the J gene end by 4 bases; junction bases not matched to a gene: 9.

The rearrangement uses TRBV27 and TRBJ2-7; 7 bases map to TRBD1. This CDR3 has 13 amino acids. CDR1 is MNHEY, CDR2 SMNVEV, per germline (reference sequence). The trim removed 5 bases at V and 5 bases at J, leaving 6 bases unmatched. CDR3 nucleotides: TGTGCCAGCAGTATAGACAGGGCCCACGAGCAGTACTTC. Translating it yields CASSIDRAHEQYF.

The chain couples TRBV18 to TRBJ1-6, with D maybe TRBD1 (5 bases). V dropped 3 bases and J dropped 9 bases, with 15 bases sitting between them. From germline, CDR1 is KGHSH and CDR2 LQKENI. The CDR3 extends over 15 amino acids. CDR3 loop: CASSPIQAQGSPLHF. DNA for the CDR3: TGTGCCAGCTCACCCATCCAGGCCCAGGGTTCACCCCTCCACTTT.

V usage is TRBV1 and J usage is TRBJ2-7; no check of the table's D call, TRBD2, against the DNA was made. TRBV1 is deemed a pseudogene. This CDR3 comprises 21 residues. The CDR3 is CTSSHGASNGGLLHNSYEQYF. In DNA, the CDR3 is TGCACCAGCAGCCACGGGGCCTCAAATGGGGGACTCCTTCACAATTCCTACGAGCAGTACTTC.

V gene TRBV18 combines with J gene TRBJ1-1; 10 bases agree with TRBD1. J was trimmed by 1 base and V by 5 bases; bases with no gene match: 4. The germline gives CDR1 KGHSH, CDR2 LQKENI. CDR3 size: 15 residues. CDR3 DNA: TGTGCCAGCTCATTACGGACAGGGGGGAACACTGAAGCTTTCTTT. Protein product: CASSLRTGGNTEAFF.